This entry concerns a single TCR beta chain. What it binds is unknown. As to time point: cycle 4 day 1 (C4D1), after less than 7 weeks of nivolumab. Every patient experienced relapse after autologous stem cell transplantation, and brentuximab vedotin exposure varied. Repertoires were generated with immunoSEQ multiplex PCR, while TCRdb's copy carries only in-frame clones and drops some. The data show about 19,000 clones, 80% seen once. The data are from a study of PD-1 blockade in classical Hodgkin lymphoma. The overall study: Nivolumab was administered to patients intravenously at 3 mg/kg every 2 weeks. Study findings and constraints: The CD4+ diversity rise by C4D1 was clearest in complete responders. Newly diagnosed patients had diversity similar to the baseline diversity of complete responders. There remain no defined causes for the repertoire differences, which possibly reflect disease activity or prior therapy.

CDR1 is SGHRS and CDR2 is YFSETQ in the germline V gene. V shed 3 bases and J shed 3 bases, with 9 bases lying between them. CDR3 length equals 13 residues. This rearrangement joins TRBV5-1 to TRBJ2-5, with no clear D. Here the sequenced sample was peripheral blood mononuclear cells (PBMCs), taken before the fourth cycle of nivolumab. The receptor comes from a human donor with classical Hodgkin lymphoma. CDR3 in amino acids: CASSSYPEETQYF. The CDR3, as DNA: TGCGCCAGCAGCTCATACCCGGAAGAGACCCAGTACTTC.